A single sample is the source of the 14 T cell receptor beta chains below, sequenced in a study of blood T cell repertoires in COVID-19. The method was immunoSEQ multiplex PCR; TCRdb's version includes in-frame clones alone and lacks a portion of them. The data show 170,000 or so clones, roughly 77% seen once. Sequenced input: peripheral blood. The receptors come from a man aged 65-85 years with active or convalescent COVID-19.

V is TRBV18 and J is TRBJ1-4; the match to TRBD1 covers 11 bases. The CDR3 is 17 residues long. Unmatched junction bases numbered 11, after V lost 5 bases and J lost 6 bases. Germline V CDR1 and CDR2: KGHSH, LQKENI. CDR3 bases: TGTGCCAGCTCATCTTCGAGGACAGGGGGCGGGTATGAAAAACTGTTTTTT. Translating gives CASSSSRTGGGYEKLFF.

This clone has more than one count but fewer than ten. V and J are TRBV29-1 and TRBJ2-5; TRBD2 matches 8 bases. Per germline, CDR1 SQVTM and CDR2 ANQGSEA. The CDR3 is 14 residues long. V trimming: 7 bases; J trimming: 2 bases; junction bases outside the gene matches: 9. CDR3 sequence (DNA): TGCAGCGCCGCGGGGGGCTCAGGGCAAGAGACCCAGTACTTC. This sequence encodes CSAAGGSGQETQYF.

This chain links TRBV29-1 with TRBJ2-7, with D tentatively TRBD1 (5 bases). Germline lookup yields CDR1 SQVTM and CDR2 ANQGSEA. This CDR3 is 13 amino acids long. V was shortened by 5 bases and J by 2 bases, with 13 bases between the two germline ends. Here the CDR3 reads CSVSRGMPYEQYF. CDR3 sequence (DNA): TGCAGCGTTTCAAGGGGAATGCCCTACGAGCAGTACTTC.

This chain uses TRBV2 with TRBJ2-7; TRBD2 is a possible D gene (5 bases). This CDR3 contains 14 residues. Germline V gene lookup returns CDR1 SNHLY and CDR2 FYNNEI. The V gene lost 6 bases and the J gene lost 0 bases, with 12 bases spanning the gap. The CDR3 sequence: CASRARGHSYEQYF. As DNA, the CDR3 is TGTGCCAGCAGGGCGAGAGGGCACTCCTACGAGCAGTACTTC.

The V gene is TRBV6-5, the J gene TRBJ1-5; no reliable D call. V was pared by 6 bases and J by 0 bases, with 12 bases between. Germline assignment: CDR1 MNHEY and CDR2 SVGAGI. This CDR3 contains 15 residues. The CDR3 is CASRPPGNSNQPQHF. In DNA form, the CDR3 reads TGTGCCAGCAGACCCCCGGGGAATAGCAATCAGCCCCAGCATTTT.

The chain recombines TRBV4-2 with TRBJ2-7; TRBD1 might be the D (5 bases). The CDR3 has 14 residues. Germline loops: CDR1 LGHNA, CDR2 YNFKEQ. The germline V and J ends were trimmed by 3 bases and 1 base, with 10 bases remaining between them. CDR3 bases: TGTGCCAGCAGCCATCTAGGGGATTCCTACGAGCAGTACTTC. Translation gives CASSHLGDSYEQYF.

The rearrangement joins TRBV18 to TRBJ2-1; D gene ambiguous. The germline V gene has CDR1 KGHSH and CDR2 LQKENI. Deletions cut 3 bases from V and 5 bases from J, with 8 bases between. The CDR3 consists of 13 residues. The CDR3, as DNA: TGTGCCAGCTCACCGCGGCCCAACAATGAGCAGTTCTTC. This encodes CASSPRPNNEQFF.

The rearrangement links TRBV19 to TRBJ2-2; 10 bases align to TRBD1. In germline, CDR1 is LNHDA, CDR2 SQIVND (reference sequence). The CDR3 loop spans 15 amino acids. The ends lost 4 bases at V and 4 bases at J; junction bases unmatched: 3. In DNA, the CDR3 is TGTGCCAGTAGTACCTGGACAGGGGGCACCGGGGAGCTGTTTTTT. Translated, it gives CASSTWTGGTGELFF. Using reference TRBV19 and TRBJ2-2 for the parts outside the CDR3, the full variable domain is DGGITQSPKYLFRKEGQNVTLSCEQNLNHDAMYWYRQDPGQGLRLIYYSQIVNDFQKGDIAEGYSVSREKKESFPLTVTSAQKNPTAFYLCASSTWTGGTGELFFGEGSRLTVL.

In its sample, this clone was seen a few times. The chain combines TRBV4-1 with TRBJ2-2, with D possibly TRBD2 on 5 matching bases. The germline V gene encodes CDR1 MGHRA and CDR2 YSYEKL. Between the trimmed V and J ends, which lost 1 base and 6 bases, there was a span of 18 bases. The CDR3 length is 17 residues. The CDR3 spells CASSQGPAGYISGELFF. The CDR3, as DNA: TGCGCCAGCAGCCAAGGGCCCGCGGGTTATATATCCGGGGAGCTGTTTTTT.

The chain carries TRBV10-3 and TRBJ2-7; tentatively, D is TRBD2 (6 bases). There are 15 residues in the CDR3. Trimming took 0 bases from V and 2 from J, leaving 11 bases between them. Per germline, CDR1 ENHRY and CDR2 SYGVKD. The CDR3 DNA reads as TGTGCCATCAGTGAGTCCGGGGGACCCCCCTACGAGCAGTACTTC. The encoded protein is CAISESGGPPYEQYF.

This clone was seen only a few times. This chain uses TRBV6-5 with TRBJ1-2; the match to TRBD1 covers 9 bases. The CDR3 has 14 amino acids. V dropped 5 bases and J dropped 8; count of bases not matched to a gene: 9. Germline V gene lookup returns CDR1 MNHEY and CDR2 SVGAGI. CDR3: CASSISGTGNGYTF. CDR3 DNA sequence: TGTGCCAGCAGTATTTCCGGGACAGGGAACGGCTACACCTTC.

V gene TRBV19 combines with J gene TRBJ1-1; 12 nucleotides match TRBD1. Trimming at V came to 4 bases and at J to 8 bases, leaving 5 bases not matched to a gene. This CDR3 has 14 amino acids. Germline loops: CDR1 LNHDA, CDR2 SQIVND (reference sequence). CDR3 DNA sequence: TGTGCCAGTAGTAGGGGACAGGGGGCCTCCGAAGCTTTCTTT. Translation: CASSRGQGASEAFF. The whole variable domain, filled in from reference TRBV19 and TRBJ1-1, reads DGGITQSPKYLFRKEGQNVTLSCEQNLNHDAMYWYRQDPGQGLRLIYYSQIVNDFQKGDIAEGYSVSREKKESFPLTVTSAQKNPTAFYLCASSRGQGASEAFFGQGTRLTVV.

V is TRBV6-1 and J is TRBJ2-7; the D is unclear. The V end lost 0 bases, the J end lost 3 bases, and 21 bases lay between the germline ends. The CDR3 extends over 18 amino acids. Germline-derived CDR1 and CDR2 are MNHNS and SASEGT. The CDR3 is CASSEALRSLGSRYEQYF. CDR3 bases: TGTGCCAGCAGTGAAGCACTTAGATCACTCGGGTCTCGCTACGAGCAGTACTTC.

The chain joins TRBV19 to TRBJ2-3; TRBD1 matches at 7 bases. In germline, CDR1 is LNHDA, CDR2 SQIVND (reference sequence). Trimming at V came to 3 bases and at J to 1 base, leaving 22 bases not matched to a gene. The CDR3 is made up of 21 amino acids. The DNA for the CDR3 is TGTGCCAGTAGTATGAGGTCGACAGGGTCAAGGGTTGGGATTGGCACAGATACGCAGTATTTT. Protein: CASSMRSTGSRVGIGTDTQYF.